This T cell receptor beta chain was identified in a study of blood T cell repertoires in COVID-19. The germline CDR1 and CDR2 sequences are PRHDT and FYEKMQ (reference sequence). The V end lost 0 bases, the J end lost 2 bases, and 7 bases lay between the germline ends. The CDR3 extends over 14 amino acids. Produced via immunoSEQ multiplex PCR; TCRdb's table is partial and in-frame only. The sample yields hundreds of thousands of clones, around 89% seen once. This TCR was recovered from a woman aged 18 to 35 who had recovered from COVID-19. Sequencing was done on a sample of PBMCs or T cells enriched from blood (not recorded which). The chain joins TRBV13 to TRBJ1-1; unclear D gene. The CDR3 protein is CASSLGRANTEAFF. As DNA, the CDR3 is TGTGCCAGCAGCTTAGGAAGAGCAAACACTGAAGCTTTCTTT.